This TCR beta chain stems from a study of blood T cell repertoires in COVID-19. Study-level background: Italy, Spain and the United States were the sources of the convalescent and acute COVID-19 samples. PBMCs, B-cell-depleted T cells, or T cells provided the cDNA or gDNA that made up the material.

The CDR3 totals 12 residues. Germline V gene data show CDR1 as SNHLY and CDR2 as FYNNEI. V dropped 5 bases and J dropped 1 base, with 5 bases sitting between them. How the authors handled the data: Amplifying reference gene primers gave estimates of nucleated cell counts. Data came from immunoSEQ multiplex PCR; TCRdb stores just in-frame clones and leaves some out. V and J calls and clone size are those listed in that table; D and trimming were worked out from the DNA. The sample has more than 350,000 clones; about 89% are singletons. Input material: peripheral blood. The chain links TRBV2 to TRBJ1-1; D gene uncertain. This receptor was obtained from a woman in her 30s with COVID-19, enrolled during active disease. DNA for the CDR3: TGTGCCAGCAGTCCCGGGAACACTGAAGCTTTCTTT. Protein: CASSPGNTEAFF.